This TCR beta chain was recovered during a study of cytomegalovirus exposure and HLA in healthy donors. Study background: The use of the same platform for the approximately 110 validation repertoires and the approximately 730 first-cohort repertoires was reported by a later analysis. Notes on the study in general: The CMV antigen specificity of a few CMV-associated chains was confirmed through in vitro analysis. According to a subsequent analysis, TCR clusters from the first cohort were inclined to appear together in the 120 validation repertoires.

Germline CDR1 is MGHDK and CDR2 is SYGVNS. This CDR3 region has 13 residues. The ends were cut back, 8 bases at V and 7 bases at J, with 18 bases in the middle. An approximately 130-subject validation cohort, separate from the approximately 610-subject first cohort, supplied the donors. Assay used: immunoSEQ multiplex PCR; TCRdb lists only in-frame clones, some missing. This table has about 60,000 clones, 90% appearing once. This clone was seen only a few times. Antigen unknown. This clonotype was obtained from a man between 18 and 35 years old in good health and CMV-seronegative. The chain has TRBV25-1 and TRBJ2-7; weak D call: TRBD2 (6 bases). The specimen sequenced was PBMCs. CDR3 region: CASSLIGGREQYF. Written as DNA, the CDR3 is TGTGCCAGCTCCCTTATCGGGGGTCGGGAGCAGTACTTC.